Described below is a single T cell receptor beta chain sequence and its context. Its antigen is unidentified. This entry comes from a study of cytomegalovirus exposure and HLA in healthy donors. Whole-study context: The 100 to 150 validation repertoires, a later analysis reported, used the same platform as the roughly 660 repertoires from the first cohort. Study conclusions and caveats: Overall, 164 TCR beta chains were annotated as cytomegalovirus-associated. Rare sequences made up most TCRs, while some public TCRs were found in many donors.

The validation cohort, a group of some 120 subjects, included the donors and was separate from the roughly 700-subject first cohort. The germline gives CDR1 SGHTA, CDR2 FQGNSA. Trimming at V came to 2 bases and at J to 4 bases, leaving 12 bases not matched to a gene. The CDR3 is 18 residues long. The assay was immunoSEQ multiplex PCR, and TCRdb's table has in-frame clones only and misses some. The sample records 150,000 to 200,000 clones, 75% to 90% being singletons. The origin of this receptor is a man between 18 and 29 years old in good health and CMV-seropositive. Sequencing was performed on PBMCs. J is TRBJ2-3 and V is TRBV7-2; 10 bases are shared with TRBD1. This chain's CDR3 is CASSLSLPDRGLPDTQYF. The CDR3 region has the DNA TGTGCCAGCAGCTTATCATTACCCGACAGGGGGCTCCCAGATACGCAGTATTTT.